This entry features one TCR beta chain sequence. The antigen this receptor binds is unknown. No base quality values were provided; no much bigger clone lies one nucleotide off. Each collaborating institution followed its own protocols to collect whole blood in K2EDTA tubes. For TCRbeta analysis, collaborators shipped samples as frozen whole blood, isolated PBMCs, or DNA extracted from either of those sample types. TCRbeta CDR3 regions were amplified from genomic DNA using the immunoSEQ Assay, a bias-controlled multiplex PCR. The study's processing was this. The number of nucleated cells in each sample was estimated by amplification of reference gene primers within the assay. Sequence reads were collapsed and filtered to measure the absolute abundance of every unique TCRbeta CDR3 rearrangement. For each sample, productive Simpson clonality was calculated as the square root of Simpson's diversity index across productive rearrangements. In TCRdb, the immuneACCESS table is reduced to in-frame sequences with V and J assigned. These tables do not hold every clone; where another copy was compared, an unresolved V gene accounts for under half, and the others remain unexplained. The DNA was the basis for D and trimming; V, J and clone size are from that table. The sample data list tens of thousands of clones, and 86% of these were observed just once. The ten largest clones take up roughly 25% of the sample.

This sample is part of a study of blood T cell repertoires in COVID-19 (dated by TCRdb to 2020 to 2021). In the study overall: Collaborator samples came from the United States, Italy and Spain and covered acute and convalescent phases of COVID-19. Deeply sampled blood TCRbeta repertoires from subjects exposed to, actively infected with, or recovered from COVID-19 were included in the dataset. The prospective study material was composed of cDNA or gDNA derived from T cells, B-cell-depleted T cells, or PBMCs. A de-identified subject ID, COVID-19 status, age in years and sex were almost always included in the sample metadata. The samples were drawn from two sources: the first 160 participants of the ongoing ImmuneRACE study, and fewer than 1,500 subjects contributed by 6 global collaborators. Where available, HLA class I and class II types were taken from metadata supplied by the sample provider and were not determined by assay-based typing. The repertoires were made available in a free public database intended to serve as a resource for research on the immune response to SARS-CoV-2. Results the study describes overall, beyond this receptor: How much clinical and demographic metadata was included differed by source and by participant, and the metadata was provided uncurated.

CDR1 and CDR2 are drawn from the germline V gene (reference sequence): SEHNR, FQNEAQ. V is cut by 5 bases and J by 5 bases, and the space between the germline ends is 13 bases. The CDR3 sequence holds 13 residues, the cysteine and phenylalanine included. Left in the record is the CDR3 DNA by itself, 39 bases read in frame from the first base. The chain is assembled from TRBV7-9 and TRBJ2-7, with a tentative D gene TRBD2 over 6 matching bases. This TCR came from a human donor in a cohort sampled during active COVID-19. Sample: peripheral blood. The nucleotide sequence reads as follows: TGTGCCAGCAGCCCAGGGACTGCCAACGAGCAGTACTTC. It codes for CASSPGTANEQYF.